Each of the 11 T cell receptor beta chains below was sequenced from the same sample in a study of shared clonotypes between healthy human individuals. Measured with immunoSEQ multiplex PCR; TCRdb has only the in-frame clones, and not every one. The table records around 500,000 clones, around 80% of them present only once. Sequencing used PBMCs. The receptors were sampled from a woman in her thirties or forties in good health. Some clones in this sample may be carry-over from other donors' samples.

The CDR3 DNA reads TGTGCCAGCAGCTTTGACAGGGCCTCTGGAAACACCATATATTTT. Its translation: CASSFDRASGNTIYF. The chain carries TRBV5-8 and TRBJ1-3, with 7 bases fitting TRBD1. From germline, CDR1 is SGHTS and CDR2 YDEGEE. The V and J ends lost 2 bases and 0 bases, in that order; junction bases with no gene match: 2. The CDR3 is 15 amino acids.

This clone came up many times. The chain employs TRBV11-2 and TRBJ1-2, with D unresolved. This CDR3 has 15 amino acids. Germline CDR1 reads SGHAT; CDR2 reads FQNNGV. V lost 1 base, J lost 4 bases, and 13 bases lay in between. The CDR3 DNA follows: TGTGCCAGCAGCTTAGTTGGTTCACTAAGCTATGGCTACACCTTC. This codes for CASSLVGSLSYGYTF.

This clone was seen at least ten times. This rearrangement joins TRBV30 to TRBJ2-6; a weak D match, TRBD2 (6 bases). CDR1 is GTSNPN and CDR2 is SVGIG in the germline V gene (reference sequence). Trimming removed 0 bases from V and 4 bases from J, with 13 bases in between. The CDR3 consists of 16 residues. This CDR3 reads CAWSVGGVTGANVLTF. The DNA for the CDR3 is TGTGCCTGGAGTGTAGGAGGGGTTACAGGGGCCAACGTCCTGACTTTC.

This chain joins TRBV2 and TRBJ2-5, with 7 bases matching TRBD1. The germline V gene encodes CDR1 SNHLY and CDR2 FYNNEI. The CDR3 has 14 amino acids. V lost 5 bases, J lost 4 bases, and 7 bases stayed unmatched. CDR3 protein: CASSPTGLGETQYF. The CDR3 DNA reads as TGTGCCAGCAGTCCGACAGGGCTGGGAGAGACCCAGTACTTC.

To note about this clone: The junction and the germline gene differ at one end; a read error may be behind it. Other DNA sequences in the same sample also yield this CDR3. The CDR3 DNA is TGCGCCAGCAGCTTGGCAGGTAGCTTTAGCACAGATACGCAGTATTTC. It yields the protein CASSLAGSFSTDTQYF. This chain joins TRBV5-1 and TRBJ2-3; no reliable D call. Germline V lookup: CDR1 SGHRS, CDR2 YFSETQ. This CDR3 spans 16 amino acids.

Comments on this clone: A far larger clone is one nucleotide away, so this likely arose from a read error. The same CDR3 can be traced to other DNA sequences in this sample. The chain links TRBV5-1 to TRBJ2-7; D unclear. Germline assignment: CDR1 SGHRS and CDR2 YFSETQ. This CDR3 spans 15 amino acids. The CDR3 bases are TGCGCCAGTAGCTTGGAAGGATCCAGAGCCTACGAGCAGTACTTC. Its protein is CASSLEGSRAYEQYF. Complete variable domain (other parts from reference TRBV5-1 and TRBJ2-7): KAGVTQTPRYLIKTRGQQVTLSCSPISGHRSVSWYQQTPGQGLQFLFEYFSETQRNKGNFPGRFSGRQFSNSRSEMNVSTLELGDSALYLCASSLEGSRAYEQYFGPGTRLTVT.

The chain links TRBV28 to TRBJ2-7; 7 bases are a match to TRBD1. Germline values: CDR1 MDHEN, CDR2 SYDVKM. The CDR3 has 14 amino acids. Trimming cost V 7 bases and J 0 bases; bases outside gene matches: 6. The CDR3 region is CASTRTGDSYEQYF. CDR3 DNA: TGTGCCAGCACCCGGACAGGCGACTCCTACGAGCAGTACTTC. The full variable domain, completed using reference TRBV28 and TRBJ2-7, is DVKVTQSSRYLVKRTGEKVFLECVQDMDHENMFWYRQDPGLGLRLIYFSYDVKMKEKGDIPEGYSVSREKKERFSLILESASTNQTSMYLCASTRTGDSYEQYFGPGTRLTVT.

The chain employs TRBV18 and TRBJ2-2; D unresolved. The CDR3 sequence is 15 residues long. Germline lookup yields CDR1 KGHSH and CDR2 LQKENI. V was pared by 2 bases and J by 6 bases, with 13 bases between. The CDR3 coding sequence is TGTGCCAGCTCACCAAAAGGCCACGGACCCGGGGAGCTGTTTTTT. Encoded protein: CASSPKGHGPGELFF.

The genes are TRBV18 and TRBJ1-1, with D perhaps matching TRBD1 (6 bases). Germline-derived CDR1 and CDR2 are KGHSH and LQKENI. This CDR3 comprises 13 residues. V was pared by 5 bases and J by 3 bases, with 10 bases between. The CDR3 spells CASSTTGYTEAFF. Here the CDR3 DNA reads TGTGCCAGCTCAACCACAGGGTACACTGAAGCTTTCTTT.

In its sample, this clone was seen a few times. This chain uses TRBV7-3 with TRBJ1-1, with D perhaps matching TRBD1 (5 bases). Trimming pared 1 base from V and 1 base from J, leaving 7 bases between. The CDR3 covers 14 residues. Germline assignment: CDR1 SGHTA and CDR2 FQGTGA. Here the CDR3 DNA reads TGTGCCAGCAGCTTAATAGGACAGAACACTGAAGCTTTCTTT. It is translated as CASSLIGQNTEAFF.

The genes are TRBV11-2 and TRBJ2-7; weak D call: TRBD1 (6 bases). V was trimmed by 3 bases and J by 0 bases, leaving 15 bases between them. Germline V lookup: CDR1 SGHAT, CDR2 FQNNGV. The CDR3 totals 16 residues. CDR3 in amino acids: CASSFLIGGDSYEQYF. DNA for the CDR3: TGTGCCAGCAGCTTCTTGATAGGGGGTGACTCCTACGAGCAGTACTTC.